There are many counts of the clone carrying this T cell receptor beta chain. Its target is unknown. These data are taken from a study of CD8 T cells in ankylosing spondylitis. Study-wide results and caveats: CD8+ by phenotype, disease-linked clones were relatively rare in peripheral blood. Ankylosing spondylitis blood seemed to carry a telltale TCR beta motif made of under ten highly homologous variants. The authors reported significant enrichment of disease-linked clones in matched ankylosing spondylitis synovial fluid.

The CDR3 covers 14 residues. With V trimmed by 5 bases and J by 4 bases, 5 bases remained unmatched. Molecular-barcoded quantitative 5'-RACE produced these TCR beta libraries. MiXCR was run by TCRdb on the 5' RACE reads, yielding one entry per CDR3 protein. The profile shows 250,000 to 300,000 distinct CDR3 sequences, around 20% of them singletons. The sample taken for sequencing was blood, either unsorted or a sorted T cell fraction (not recorded which). This chain uses TRBV12-3 or TRBV12-4 with TRBJ1-2, with 9 bases identical to TRBD1. The clonotype originates from a male donor with ankylosing spondylitis or in good health (not recorded which). The CDR3 region has the DNA TGTGCCAGCAGTATGGGACAGGGTTCCTATGGCTACACCTTC. Translating it yields CASSMGQGSYGYTF.